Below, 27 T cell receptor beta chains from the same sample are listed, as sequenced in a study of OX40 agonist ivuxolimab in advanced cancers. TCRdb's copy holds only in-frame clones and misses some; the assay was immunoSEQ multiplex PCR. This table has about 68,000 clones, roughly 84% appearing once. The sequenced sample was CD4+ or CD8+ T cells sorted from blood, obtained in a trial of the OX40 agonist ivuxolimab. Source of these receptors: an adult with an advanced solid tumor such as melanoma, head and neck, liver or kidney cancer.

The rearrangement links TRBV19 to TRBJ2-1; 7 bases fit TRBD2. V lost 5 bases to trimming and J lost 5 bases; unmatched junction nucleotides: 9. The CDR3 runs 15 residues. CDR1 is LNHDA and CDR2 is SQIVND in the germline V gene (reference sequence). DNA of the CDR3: TGTGCCAGTAGTTCGCGGGCGGGAGTCCACAATGAGCAGTTCTTC. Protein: CASSSRAGVHNEQFF.

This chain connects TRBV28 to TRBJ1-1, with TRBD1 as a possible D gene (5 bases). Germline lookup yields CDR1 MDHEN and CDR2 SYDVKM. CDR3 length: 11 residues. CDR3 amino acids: CAVVGTTEAFF. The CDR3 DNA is TGTGCTGTGGTGGGGACCACTGAAGCTTTCTTT.

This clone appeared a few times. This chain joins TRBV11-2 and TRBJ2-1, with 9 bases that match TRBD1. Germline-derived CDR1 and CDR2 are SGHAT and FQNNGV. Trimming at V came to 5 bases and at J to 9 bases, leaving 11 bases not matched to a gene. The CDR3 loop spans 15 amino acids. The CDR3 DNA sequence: TGTGCCAGCAGCACGAACAGGGGGCCCTGGGGTGAGCAGTTCTTC. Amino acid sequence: CASSTNRGPWGEQFF.

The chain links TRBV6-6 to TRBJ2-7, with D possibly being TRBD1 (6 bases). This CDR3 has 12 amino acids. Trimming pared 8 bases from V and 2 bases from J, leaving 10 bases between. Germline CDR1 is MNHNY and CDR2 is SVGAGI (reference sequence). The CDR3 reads CASQDRAYEQYF. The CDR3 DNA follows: TGTGCCAGCCAGGACAGAGCCTACGAGCAGTACTTC.

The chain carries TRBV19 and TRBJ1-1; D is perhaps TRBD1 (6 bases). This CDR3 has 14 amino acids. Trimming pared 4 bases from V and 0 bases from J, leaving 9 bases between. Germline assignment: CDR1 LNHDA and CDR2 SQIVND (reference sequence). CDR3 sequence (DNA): TGTGCCAGTAGTAGGGGGGCCTTGAACACTGAAGCTTTCTTT. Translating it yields CASSRGALNTEAFF.

The CDR3 DNA follows: TGCGCCAGCAGCTTGTCCAATCTAGCGGGAGGCTACAATGAGCAGTTCTTC. Its protein is CASSLSNLAGGYNEQFF. This rearrangement joins TRBV5-1 to TRBJ2-1, with 11 bases matching TRBD2. V dropped 1 base and J dropped 3; count of bases not matched to a gene: 6. CDR1 and CDR2 (germline): SGHRS, YFSETQ. The CDR3 is 17 amino acids.

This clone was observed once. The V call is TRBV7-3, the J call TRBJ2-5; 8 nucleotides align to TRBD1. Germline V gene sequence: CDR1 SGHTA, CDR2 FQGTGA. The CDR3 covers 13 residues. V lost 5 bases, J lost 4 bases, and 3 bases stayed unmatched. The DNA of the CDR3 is TGTGCCAGCAGCCGGACAGGGAGAGAGACCCAGTACTTC. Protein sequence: CASSRTGRETQYF. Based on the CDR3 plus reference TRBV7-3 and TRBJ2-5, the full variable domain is GAGVSQTPSNKVTEKGKYVELRCDPISGHTALYWYRQSLGQGPEFLIYFQGTGAADDSGLPNDRFFAVRPEGSVSTLKIQRTERGDSAVYLCASSRTGRETQYFGPGTRLLVL.

CDR3 sequence reads: CASSPSRQRRTDTQYF. The CDR3 DNA sequence: TGTGCCAGCTCACCATCAAGACAGCGCCGCACAGATACGCAGTATTTT. The genes are TRBV18 and TRBJ2-3; a weak D match, TRBD1 (5 bases). The V end was cut by 2 bases, the J end by 1 base, with 13 bases between. The CDR3 is 16 residues long. CDR1 and CDR2 (germline): KGHSH, LQKENI.

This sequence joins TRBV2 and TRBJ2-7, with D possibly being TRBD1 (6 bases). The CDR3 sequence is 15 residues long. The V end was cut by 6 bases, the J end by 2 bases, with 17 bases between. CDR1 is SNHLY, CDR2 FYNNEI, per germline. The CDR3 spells CASSLDSQITYEQYF. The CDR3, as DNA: TGTGCCAGCAGCTTGGACAGCCAGATAACCTACGAGCAGTACTTC.

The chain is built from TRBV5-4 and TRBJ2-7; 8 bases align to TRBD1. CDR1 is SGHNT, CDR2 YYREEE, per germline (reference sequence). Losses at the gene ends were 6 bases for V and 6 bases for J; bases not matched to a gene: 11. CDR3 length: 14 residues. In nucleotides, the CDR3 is TGTGCCAGCACCGAACCCGACAGGGGCTCCGAGCAGTACTTC. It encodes CASTEPDRGSEQYF. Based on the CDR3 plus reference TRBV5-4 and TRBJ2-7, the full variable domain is ETGVTQSPTHLIKTRGQQVTLRCSSQSGHNTVSWYQQALGQGPQFIFQYYREEENGRGNFPPRFSGLQFPNYSSELNVNALELDDSALYLCASTEPDRGSEQYFGPGTRLTVT.

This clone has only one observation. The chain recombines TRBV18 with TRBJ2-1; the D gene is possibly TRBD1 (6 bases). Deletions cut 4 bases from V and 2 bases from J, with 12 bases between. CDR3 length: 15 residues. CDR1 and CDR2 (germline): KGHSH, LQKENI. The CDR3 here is CASSLQGAAYNEQFF. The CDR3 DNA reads TGTGCCAGCTCACTACAGGGAGCGGCCTACAATGAGCAGTTCTTC.

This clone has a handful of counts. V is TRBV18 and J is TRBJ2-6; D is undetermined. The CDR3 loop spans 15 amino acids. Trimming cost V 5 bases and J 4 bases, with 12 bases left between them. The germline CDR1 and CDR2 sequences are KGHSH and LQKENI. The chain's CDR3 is CASSLPRTGANVLTF. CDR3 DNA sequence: TGTGCCAGCTCATTACCGAGAACCGGGGCCAACGTCCTGACTTTC.

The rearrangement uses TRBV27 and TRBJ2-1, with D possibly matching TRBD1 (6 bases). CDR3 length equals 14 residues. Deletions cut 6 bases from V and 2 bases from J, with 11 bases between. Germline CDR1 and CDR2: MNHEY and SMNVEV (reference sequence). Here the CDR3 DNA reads TGTGCCAGCAGGGTCGGGGACACCTACAATGAGCAGTTCTTC. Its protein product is CASRVGDTYNEQFF.

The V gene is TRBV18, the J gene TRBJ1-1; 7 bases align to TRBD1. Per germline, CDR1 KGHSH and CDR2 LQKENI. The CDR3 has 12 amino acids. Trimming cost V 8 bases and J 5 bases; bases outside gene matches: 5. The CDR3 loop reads CASTGRGTEAFF. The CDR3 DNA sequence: TGTGCCAGCACCGGCAGGGGGACTGAAGCTTTCTTT.

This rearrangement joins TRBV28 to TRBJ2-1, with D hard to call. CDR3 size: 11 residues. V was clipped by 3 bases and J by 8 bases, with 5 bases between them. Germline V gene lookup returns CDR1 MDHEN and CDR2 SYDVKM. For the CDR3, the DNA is TGTGCCAGCAGTTTTGGGGATGAGCAGTTCTTC. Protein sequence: CASSFGDEQFF.

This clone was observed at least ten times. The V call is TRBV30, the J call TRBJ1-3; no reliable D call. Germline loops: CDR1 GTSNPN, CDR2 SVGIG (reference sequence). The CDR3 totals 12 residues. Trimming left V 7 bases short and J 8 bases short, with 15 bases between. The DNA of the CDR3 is TGTGCCTTAAGTCGCGACGGGTACACCATATATTTT. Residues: CALSRDGYTIYF.

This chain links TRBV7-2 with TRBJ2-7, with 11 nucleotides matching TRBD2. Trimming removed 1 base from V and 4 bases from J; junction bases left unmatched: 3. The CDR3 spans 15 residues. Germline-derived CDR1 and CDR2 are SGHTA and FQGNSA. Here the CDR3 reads CASSLGLAGQYEQYF. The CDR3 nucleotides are TGTGCCAGCAGCTTAGGACTAGCGGGACAGTACGAGCAGTACTTC.

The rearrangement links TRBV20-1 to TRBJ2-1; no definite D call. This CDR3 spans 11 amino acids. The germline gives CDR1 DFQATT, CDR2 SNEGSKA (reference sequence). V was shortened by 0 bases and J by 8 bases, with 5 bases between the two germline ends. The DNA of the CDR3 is TGCAGTGCTAGAGATGGTCATGAGCAGTTCTTC. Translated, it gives CSARDGHEQFF.

The CDR3 region has the DNA TGTGCCAGCAGCTTAGGCCTTCGGGAGACCCAGTACTTC. Translation: CASSLGLRETQYF. The rearrangement joins TRBV7-2 to TRBJ2-5; D gene uncertain. Germline V gene sequence: CDR1 SGHTA, CDR2 FQGNSA. This CDR3 has 13 residues. Trimming removed 1 base from V and 5 bases from J, with 8 bases in between.

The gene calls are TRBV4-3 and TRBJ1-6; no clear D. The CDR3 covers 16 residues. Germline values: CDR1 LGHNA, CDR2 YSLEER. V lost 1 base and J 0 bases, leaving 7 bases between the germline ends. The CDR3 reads CASSQARSSYNSPLHF. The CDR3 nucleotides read TGCGCCAGCAGCCAAGCTCGGAGCTCCTATAATTCACCCCTCCACTTT.

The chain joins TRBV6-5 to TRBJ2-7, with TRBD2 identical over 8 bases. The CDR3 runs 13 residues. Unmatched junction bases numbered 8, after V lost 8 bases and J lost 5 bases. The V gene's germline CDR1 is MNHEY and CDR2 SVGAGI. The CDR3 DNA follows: TGTGCCAGCGGACCCAGCGGGAGAGACGAGCAGTACTTC. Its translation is CASGPSGRDEQYF.

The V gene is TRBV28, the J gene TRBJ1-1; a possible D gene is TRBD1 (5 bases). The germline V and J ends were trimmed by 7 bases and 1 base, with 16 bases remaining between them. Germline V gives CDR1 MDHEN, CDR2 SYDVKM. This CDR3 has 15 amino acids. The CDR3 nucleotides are TGTGCCAGCATGCTTGGCGGGGGGGAGAACACTGAAGCTTTCTTT. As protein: CASMLGGGENTEAFF.

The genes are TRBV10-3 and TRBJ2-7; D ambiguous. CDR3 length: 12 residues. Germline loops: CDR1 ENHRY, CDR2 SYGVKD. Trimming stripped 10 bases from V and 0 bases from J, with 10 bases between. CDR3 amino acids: CANGRSSYEQYF. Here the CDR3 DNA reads TGTGCCAACGGACGGAGCTCCTACGAGCAGTACTTC.

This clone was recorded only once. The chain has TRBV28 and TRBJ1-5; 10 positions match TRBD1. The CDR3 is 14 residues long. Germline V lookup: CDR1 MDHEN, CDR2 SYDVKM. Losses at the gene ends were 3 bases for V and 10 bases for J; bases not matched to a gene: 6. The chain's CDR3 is CASSFGTGATPQHF. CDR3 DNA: TGTGCCAGCAGTTTCGGGACAGGGGCAACTCCCCAGCATTTT.

CDR3 in amino acids: CARSWERSYNEQFF. CDR3 bases: TGTGCCCGTTCCTGGGAGCGGTCCTACAATGAGCAGTTCTTC. V and J are TRBV6-1 and TRBJ2-1; D is possibly TRBD2 (5 bases). Germline V lookup: CDR1 MNHNS, CDR2 SASEGT. The V and J ends lost 11 bases and 1 base respectively, with 15 bases between them. CDR3 length: 14 amino acids.

CDR3 sequence: CATSRDYTGDKGEQYF. CDR3 coding DNA: TGTGCCACCAGCAGAGATTATACGGGGGATAAGGGCGAGCAGTACTTC. V usage is TRBV15 and J usage is TRBJ2-7, with D maybe TRBD2 (6 bases). The CDR3 consists of 16 residues. The V gene lost 0 bases and the J gene lost 6 bases, with 18 bases spanning the gap. The germline CDR1 and CDR2 sequences are LNHNV and YYDKDF (reference sequence). Filled out from reference TRBV15 and TRBJ2-7, the complete variable domain reads DAMVIQNPRYQVTQFGKPVTLSCSQTLNHNVMYWYQQKSSQAPKLLFHYYDKDFNNEADTPDNFQSRRPNTSFCFLDIRSPGLGDTAMYLCATSRDYTGDKGEQYFGPGTRLTVT.

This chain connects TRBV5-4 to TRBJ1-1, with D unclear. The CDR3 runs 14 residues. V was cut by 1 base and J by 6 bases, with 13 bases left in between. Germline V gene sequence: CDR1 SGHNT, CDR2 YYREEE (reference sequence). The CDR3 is CASSLRGPGAEAFF. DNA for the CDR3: TGTGCCAGCAGCTTGCGAGGGCCTGGGGCTGAAGCTTTCTTT.